Included here is one T cell receptor (beta chain) sequence, with context. The target antigen is unknown. Repertoires were generated with immunoSEQ multiplex PCR, while TCRdb's copy carries only in-frame clones and drops some. The table has about 140,000 clones, about 89% seen once; the top ten hold 4.7%. This entry comes from a study of T cell responses to AZD1222 COVID-19 vaccine. General study findings and limits: Spike was spanned by vaccine-associated CD4 TCRs, with dominance at 160-218 and 743-854.

This clonotype was obtained from an adult in good health. The sample was peripheral blood, taken on day 0 of AZD1222 vaccination.

The CDR3 region has the DNA TGTGCCAGTAGTATACAGGGGGTAGGGGATAGCAATCAGCCCCAGCATTTT. Protein product: CASSIQGVGDSNQPQHF. This chain joins TRBV19 and TRBJ1-5; TRBD1 agrees at 7 bases. Germline V gene lookup returns CDR1 LNHDA and CDR2 SQIVND (reference sequence). The CDR3 covers 17 residues. Trimming at V came to 2 bases and at J to 0 bases, leaving 7 bases not matched to a gene.